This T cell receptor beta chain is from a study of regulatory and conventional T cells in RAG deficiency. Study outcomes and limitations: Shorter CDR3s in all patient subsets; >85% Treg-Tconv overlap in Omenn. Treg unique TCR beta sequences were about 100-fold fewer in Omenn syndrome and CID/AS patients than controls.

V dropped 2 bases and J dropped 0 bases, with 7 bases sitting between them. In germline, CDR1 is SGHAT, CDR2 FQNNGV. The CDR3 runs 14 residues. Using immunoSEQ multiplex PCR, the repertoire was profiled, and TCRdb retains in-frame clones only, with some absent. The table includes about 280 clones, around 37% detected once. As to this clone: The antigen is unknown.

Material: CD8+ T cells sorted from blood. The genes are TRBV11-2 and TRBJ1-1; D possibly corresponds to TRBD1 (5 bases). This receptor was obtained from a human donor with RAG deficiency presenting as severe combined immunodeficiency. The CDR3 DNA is TGTGCCAGCAGCTTACAGGGCATGAACACTGAAGCTTTCTTT. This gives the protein CASSLQGMNTEAFF.